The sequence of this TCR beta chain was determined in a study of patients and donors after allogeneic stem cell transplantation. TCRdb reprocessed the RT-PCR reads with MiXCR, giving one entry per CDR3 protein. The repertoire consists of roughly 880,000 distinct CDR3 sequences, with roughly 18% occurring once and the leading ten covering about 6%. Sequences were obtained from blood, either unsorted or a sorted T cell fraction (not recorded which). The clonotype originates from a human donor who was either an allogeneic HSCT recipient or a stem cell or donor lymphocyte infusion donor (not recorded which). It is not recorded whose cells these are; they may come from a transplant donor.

Here the CDR3 reads CASSLTAERPDTQYF. Written as DNA, the CDR3 is TGTGCCAGCAGCTTGACGGCGGAACGCCCAGATACGCAGTATTTT. The rearrangement uses TRBV11-3 and TRBJ2-3; D is uncertain. Germline-derived CDR1 and CDR2 are SGHNT and YENEEA. The germline V and J ends were trimmed by 3 bases and 4 bases, with 14 bases remaining between them. The CDR3 is 15 residues long.